The TCR beta chain described here comes from a study of T cell responses to AZD1222 COVID-19 vaccine. As for the study in general: Second-dose intervals near 4 or 12 weeks were combined. Study-wide results and caveats: Seropositive AZD1222 recipients at baseline numbered only 6 or 7. It should be noted that donors were predominantly white British and more often female, and clonal diversity was possibly underestimated.

To note about this clone: Its antigen remains unknown.

This table comes from immunoSEQ multiplex PCR, and its TCRdb copy is limited to in-frame clones, with some not included. The sample lists approximately 100,000 clones; 91% were seen once. Trimming took 6 bases from V and 5 from J, leaving 22 bases between them. The CDR3 has 16 residues. In germline, CDR1 is MNHEY, CDR2 SMNVEV (reference sequence). The material was peripheral blood, obtained on day 0 of AZD1222 vaccination. The chain employs TRBV27 and TRBJ1-1, with D possibly matching TRBD1 (6 bases). The TCR sequence derives from an adult in good health. CDR3 sequence reads: CASSPIMGGWQTEAFF. As DNA, the CDR3 is TGTGCCAGCAGCCCCATAATGGGGGGCTGGCAGACTGAAGCTTTCTTT.